Listed here is a single TCR beta chain. The entry originates in a study of blood T cell repertoires in COVID-19. About the study: Samples representing acute and convalescent COVID-19 were sourced from the United States, Italy and Spain. PBMCs, B-cell-depleted T cells, or T cells provided the cDNA or gDNA that made up the material.

The length of the CDR3 is 11 residues. V was shortened by 2 bases and J by 3 bases, with 3 bases between the two germline ends. Germline V gives CDR1 SGDLS, CDR2 YYNGEE. Per the original methods: Amplification of reference gene primers was used by the study to estimate nucleated cell counts. TCRdb keeps only in-frame clones here, not all; method: immunoSEQ multiplex PCR. V and J calls and clone size are copied from that table; D and trimming were computed from the DNA. The data show 130,000 or so clones, less than 90% seen once. Seattle's enrolled individuals joined amid active infection and were then monitored longitudinally.

Material: peripheral blood. The rearrangement joins TRBV9 to TRBJ2-7, with no clear D. The receptor was derived from a man younger than 40 with COVID-19, enrolled during active disease. The DNA of the CDR3 is TGTGCCAGCAGCGTTCTCTACGAGCAGTACTTC. Its protein product is CASSVLYEQYF.